The rows below give T cell receptor beta chains drawn from one sample of a study of human T cells and chemical hapten exposure. TCRdb re-analysed the RACE reads in MiXCR, keeping a single row per CDR3 protein. The profile shows more than 70,000 distinct CDR3 sequences, just under 9% of them singletons. Source material: whole blood. The receptors were sampled from a female donor in good health. Some clones in this sample may be carry-over from other donors' samples. The CDR3 runs from the conserved cysteine through the conserved F or W. A D gene is named only where the DNA matches it firmly. The size entry is marked missing in some rows and otherwise reads once, few, many or a size class.

d_call	v_call	clone_size	j_call	cdr3_aa
-	TRBV5-1	many	TRBJ2-7	CASSFRDLRDEQYF
-	TRBV28	-	TRBJ2-3	CASTPGQSTDTQYF
-	TRBV7-2	-	TRBJ2-2	CASSLSQTMNTGELFF
-	TRBV3-1	few	TRBJ2-1	CASSQDRGEEQFF
-	TRBV28	few	TRBJ1-1	CASSLSEPQAEAFF
TRBD1	TRBV9	-	TRBJ1-1	CASSVGTGQGTEAFF
TRBD1	TRBV4-2	few	TRBJ2-1	CASSPTGKANYNEQFF
-	TRBV11-3	few	TRBJ2-5	CASSPPGLRWETQYF
-	TRBV28	many	TRBJ2-2	CATLKQGGGELFF
TRBD2	TRBV6-2/TRBV6-3	-	TRBJ2-3	CASRRTSSGRATDTQYF